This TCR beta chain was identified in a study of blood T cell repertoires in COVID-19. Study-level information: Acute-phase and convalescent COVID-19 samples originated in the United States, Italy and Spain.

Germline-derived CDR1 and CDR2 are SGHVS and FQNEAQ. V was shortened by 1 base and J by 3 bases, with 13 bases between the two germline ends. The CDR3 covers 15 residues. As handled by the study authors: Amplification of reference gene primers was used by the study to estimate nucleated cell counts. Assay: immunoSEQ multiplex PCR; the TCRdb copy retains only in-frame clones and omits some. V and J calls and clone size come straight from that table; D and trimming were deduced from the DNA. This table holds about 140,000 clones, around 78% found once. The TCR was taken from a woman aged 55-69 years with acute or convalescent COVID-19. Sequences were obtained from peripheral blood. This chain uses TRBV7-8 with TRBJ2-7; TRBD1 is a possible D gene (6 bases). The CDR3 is CASSLGPGQSYEQYF. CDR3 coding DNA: TGTGCCAGCAGCTTAGGACCGGGACAAAGCTACGAGCAGTACTTC.